Below, one T cell receptor beta chain is given with its context. This sample was included in a study of blood T cells in healthy people across ages. Through a sample-barcoded 5' primer and a J-beta primer mix, a second PCR was run for about 7 to 12 cycles. TCRdb re-derived calls from the 5' RACE reads in MiXCR, one entry per CDR3 protein. The data contain 1.5 million or so distinct CDR3 sequences, 35% to 45% of them seen just once; the ten biggest clones take up about 4.1%. The source is a woman aged 18 to 35 in good health. The specimen was blood.

The CDR3 coding sequence is TGTGCCATCAGTGTGACCCCCTACAATGAGCAGTTCTTC. It translates to CAISVTPYNEQFF. The chain links TRBV10-3 to TRBJ2-1; D ambiguous. Germline V CDR1 and CDR2: ENHRY, SYGVKD. The CDR3 loop spans 13 amino acids. Trimming pared 4 bases from V and 2 bases from J, leaving 6 bases between.